Presented here are 30 T cell receptor beta chains from one specimen sequenced in a study of blood T cell repertoires in COVID-19. Sequencing was performed with immunoSEQ multiplex PCR; in TCRdb, only in-frame clones are kept and a portion is missing. Here the sample spans 250,000 to 300,000 clones, roughly 85% being singletons. Sequencing was performed on peripheral blood. Every receptor here comes from a man aged 45 to 65 with active or convalescent COVID-19.

V and J are TRBV20-1 and TRBJ2-1; D unresolved. V was shortened by 3 bases and J by 10 bases, with 10 bases between the two germline ends. Germline V CDR1 and CDR2: DFQATT, SNEGSKA (reference sequence). The CDR3 spans 11 residues. In DNA form, the CDR3 reads TGCAGTGCTAGCCGTCTAGAAGAGCAGTTCTTC. This codes for CSASRLEEQFF.

This clone occurred once. V gene TRBV3-1 (or the pseudogene TRBV3-2) combines with J gene TRBJ1-1; TRBD1 matches 8 bases. The CDR3 extends over 15 amino acids. V lost 7 bases, J lost 1 base, and 8 bases stayed unmatched. Germline V CDR1 and CDR2: LGHDT, YNNKEL (reference sequence). The CDR3 is CASTLGQGPNTEAFF. CDR3 bases: TGTGCCAGCACCCTCGGACAGGGCCCGAACACTGAAGCTTTCTTT.

J is TRBJ2-1 and V is TRBV18, with 10 bases that match TRBD1. The CDR3 runs 15 residues. Germline V lookup: CDR1 KGHSH, CDR2 LQKENI. The V and J ends lost 8 bases and 8 bases, in that order; junction bases with no gene match: 12. CDR3 sequence reads: CASVDPGQGSHEQFF. As DNA, the CDR3 is TGTGCCAGCGTGGACCCGGGACAGGGGTCTCATGAGCAGTTCTTC.

This sequence joins TRBV6-1 and TRBJ2-7, with TRBD2 matching over 7 bases. Germline V gene lookup returns CDR1 MNHNS and CDR2 SASEGT. Germline trimming cut 7 bases from V and 2 bases from J; bases unmatched to any gene: 5. This CDR3 is 13 amino acids long. This CDR3 is CASKLAPAYEQYF. The CDR3 DNA follows: TGTGCCAGCAAACTAGCGCCCGCCTACGAGCAGTACTTC.

The rearrangement uses TRBV3-1 (or the pseudogene TRBV3-2) and TRBJ2-7; TRBD1 aligns across 10 bases. The CDR3 is 15 amino acids. Germline V gene lookup returns CDR1 LGHDT and CDR2 YNNKEL (reference sequence). J was trimmed by 5 bases and V by 2 bases; bases with no gene match: 6. DNA for the CDR3: TGTGCCAGCAGCCAAAGGGACAGGGGTGTCCACGAGCAGTACTTC. Translating it yields CASSQRDRGVHEQYF.

The chain combines TRBV30 with TRBJ1-2, with a tentative D call TRBD1 (5 bases). From germline, CDR1 is GTSNPN and CDR2 SVGIG (reference sequence). Deletions cut 2 bases from V and 6 bases from J, with 13 bases between. This CDR3 has 13 amino acids. CDR3 coding DNA: TGTGCCTGGAGTCGCGGTCAAGGGGATGGCTACACCTTC. This translates into CAWSRGQGDGYTF. Filled out from reference TRBV30 and TRBJ1-2, the complete variable domain reads SQTIHQWPATLVQPVGSPLSLECTVEGTSNPNLYWYRQAAGRGLQLLFYSVGIGQISSEVPQNLSASRPQDRQFILSSKKLLLSDSGFYLCAWSRGQGDGYTFGSGTRLTVV.

Notes on this clone: This CDR3 is also generated by other DNA sequences in the sample. The V gene is TRBV12-3 or TRBV12-4, the J gene TRBJ2-5; D remains unclear. The CDR3 is made up of 13 amino acids. Trimming removed 6 bases at V and 0 bases at J, with 8 bases between. The CDR3 coding sequence is TGTGCCAGCAGCTTGTCCTACCAAGAGACCCAGTACTTC. This codes for CASSLSYQETQYF.

The rearrangement joins TRBV18 to TRBJ1-2; 7 positions match TRBD1. With V trimmed by 4 bases and J by 1 base, 9 bases remained unmatched. The CDR3 contains 16 residues. Germline V lookup: CDR1 KGHSH, CDR2 LQKENI. In nucleotides, the CDR3 is TGTGCCAGCTCACTCGAGAAGGGACAGCTTAACTATGGCTACACCTTC. Translation gives CASSLEKGQLNYGYTF.

The rearrangement uses TRBV3-1 (or the pseudogene TRBV3-2) and TRBJ2-2, with a tentative D call TRBD2 (5 bases). Per germline, CDR1 LGHDT and CDR2 YNNKEL (reference sequence). Trimming pared 1 base from V and 5 bases from J, leaving 14 bases between. The CDR3 is 16 amino acids. The CDR3 DNA is TGTGCCAGCAGCCAAGGTCTTGGAGGTTCGACCGGGGAGCTGTTTTTT. Amino acid sequence: CASSQGLGGSTGELFF.

This clone was seen only once. V and J are TRBV28 and TRBJ1-5; a possible D gene is TRBD1 (6 bases). The length of the CDR3 is 17 residues. The V and J ends lost 4 bases and 6 bases respectively, with 22 bases between them. Germline lookup yields CDR1 MDHEN and CDR2 SYDVKM. CDR3 bases: TGTGCCAGCAGTTCCCCCTTGACAGGCCTCGTAGGTCAGCCCCAGCATTTT. This sequence encodes CASSSPLTGLVGQPQHF.

This chain connects TRBV11-2 to TRBJ2-7; D perhaps matches TRBD2 (6 bases). Germline V gene data show CDR1 as SGHAT and CDR2 as FQNNGV. The CDR3 is made up of 15 amino acids. The V gene lost 3 bases and the J gene lost 7 bases, with 19 bases spanning the gap. The chain's CDR3 is CASSFGQAGGREQYF. The CDR3 bases are TGTGCCAGCAGCTTCGGCCAGGCCGGAGGGAGGGAGCAGTACTTC. Based on the CDR3 plus reference TRBV11-2 and TRBJ2-7, the full variable domain is EAGVAQSPRYKIIEKRQSVAFWCNPISGHATLYWYQQILGQGPKLLIQFQNNGVVDDSQLPKDRFSAERLKGVDSTLKIQPAKLEDSAVYLCASSFGQAGGREQYFGPGTRLTVT.

The chain carries TRBV5-1 and TRBJ2-6; 7 bases map to TRBD1. The CDR3 totals 17 residues. Germline lookup yields CDR1 SGHRS and CDR2 YFSETQ. The trim removed 4 bases at V and 1 base at J, leaving 8 bases unmatched. The CDR3 nucleotides are TGCGCCAGCAGCCGGGACAGCCAAGATTCTGGGGCCAACGTCCTGACTTTC. Protein product: CASSRDSQDSGANVLTF.

The V and J genes are TRBV7-8 and TRBJ2-7; no definite D call. This CDR3 has 14 residues. Germline-derived CDR1 and CDR2 are SGHVS and FQNEAQ. With 2 bases removed from V and 6 bases from J, the gap between germline ends came to 14 bases. The CDR3 sequence: CASSLIAAPGEQYF. The CDR3 bases are TGTGCCAGCAGCTTAATAGCAGCCCCTGGCGAGCAGTACTTC.

The rearrangement uses TRBV9 and TRBJ2-3, with D perhaps matching TRBD2 (5 bases). Per the germline V gene, CDR1 is SGDLS and CDR2 is YYNGEE. Trimming took off 1 base at V and 6 bases at J, with 9 bases between the two ends. The CDR3 is 13 amino acids. The CDR3 DNA is TGTGCCAGCAGCGTAAGGGTAGCGGATACGCAGTATTTT. Protein product: CASSVRVADTQYF.

V is TRBV20-1 and J is TRBJ1-2; D unclear. Germline CDR1 reads DFQATT; CDR2 reads SNEGSKA (reference sequence). V was pared by 3 bases and J by 5 bases, with 7 bases between. The CDR3 is 11 amino acids. The chain's CDR3 is CSARREYGYTF. The CDR3 nucleotides are TGCAGTGCTAGGCGGGAGTATGGCTACACCTTC.

V and J are TRBV10-1 and TRBJ2-1; TRBD2 matches at 10 bases. Germline CDR1 and CDR2: WNHNN and SYGVQD (reference sequence). The CDR3 loop spans 14 amino acids. V shed 3 bases, J shed 11 bases, and the junction held 7 bases outside the gene matches. The CDR3 coding sequence is TGCGCCAGCAGTGAACGGCTAGCGGGAGCCCAGCAGTTCTTC. Translating gives CASSERLAGAQQFF.

This clone was seen only a few times. The CDR3 reads CASSQGQDLREQYF. CDR3 in DNA: TGCGCCAGCAGCCAAGGACAGGATCTCCGCGAGCAGTACTTC. The chain employs TRBV4-1 and TRBJ2-7; TRBD1 is a possible D gene (6 bases). Trimming removed 1 base from V and 6 bases from J, with 13 bases in between. Germline V gives CDR1 MGHRA, CDR2 YSYEKL. The length of the CDR3 is 14 residues.

This chain uses TRBV19 with TRBJ1-4; TRBD1 matches 9 bases. V was clipped by 6 bases and J by 8 bases; unmatched bases: 7. Germline CDR1 LNHDA, CDR2 SQIVND (reference sequence). The CDR3 spans 14 residues. As DNA, the CDR3 is TGTGCCAGTAGGGACAGGGGAATAGCGGAAAAACTGTTTTTT. Its translation is CASRDRGIAEKLFF.

CDR3 loop: CASSSLAGGDLTTQYF. CDR3 coding DNA: TGTGCCAGCAGTTCGCTAGCGGGAGGGGACTTGACGACCCAGTACTTC. This rearrangement joins TRBV6-2 or TRBV6-3 to TRBJ2-5; 12 bases line up with TRBD2. The CDR3 runs 16 residues. From germline, CDR1 is MNHEY and CDR2 SVGEGT. The ends lost 4 bases at V and 7 bases at J; junction bases unmatched: 10.

The V call is TRBV5-1, the J call TRBJ2-7; possibly TRBD2 for D (5 bases). The CDR3 runs 12 residues. Germline V CDR1 and CDR2: SGHRS, YFSETQ. V lost 4 bases, J lost 5 bases, and 10 bases lay in between. The CDR3 region has the DNA TGCGCCAGCAGCCCACCCGGGGACGAGCAGTACTTC. It specifies CASSPPGDEQYF.

The gene calls are TRBV7-2 and TRBJ2-7; D unclear. CDR1 and CDR2 (germline): SGHTA, FQGNSA. V lost 4 bases and J lost 3, with 13 bases in between. This CDR3 is 14 amino acids long. The CDR3 DNA reads TGTGCCAGCAGCTACGTATTGGGCAACTACGAGCAGTACTTC. This codes for CASSYVLGNYEQYF.

This sequence joins TRBV5-1 and TRBJ2-5; 12 bases map to TRBD1. There are 16 residues in the CDR3. The germline gives CDR1 SGHRS, CDR2 YFSETQ. V lost 4 bases, J lost 0 bases, and 4 bases stayed unmatched. CDR3 sequence reads: CASSGGTGGYQETQYF. The CDR3 nucleotides read TGCGCCAGCAGCGGGGGGACAGGGGGCTACCAAGAGACCCAGTACTTC.

The genes are TRBV10-2 and TRBJ2-5; 9 bases align to TRBD2. The V gene's germline CDR1 is WSHSY and CDR2 SAAADI. This CDR3 comprises 17 residues. The V segment lost 3 bases and the J segment 5 bases; nucleotides outside the gene matches: 13. The CDR3 loop reads CASSDGTSKLAGETQYF. CDR3 coding DNA: TGCGCCAGCAGTGACGGGACTAGCAAATTAGCGGGGGAGACCCAGTACTTC.

This chain uses TRBV2 with TRBJ1-3; no firm D call. Trimming took off 10 bases at V and 0 bases at J, with 10 bases between the two ends. The CDR3 is 13 residues long. CDR1 and CDR2 (germline): SNHLY, FYNNEI. CDR3 in amino acids: CATLPLSGNTIYF. CDR3 coding DNA: TGTGCCACACTACCTCTCTCTGGAAACACCATATATTTT.

This chain connects TRBV7-9 to TRBJ1-2; a weak D match, TRBD1 (6 bases). The CDR3 totals 12 residues. Trimming pared 3 bases from V and 5 bases from J, leaving 7 bases between. Per the germline V gene, CDR1 is SEHNR and CDR2 is FQNEAQ (reference sequence). CDR3 coding DNA: TGTGCCAGCAGCTTCGGACAGTATGGCTACACCTTC. As protein: CASSFGQYGYTF.

The gene calls are TRBV7-8 and TRBJ2-3, with TRBD2 matching over 9 bases. The ends lost 5 bases at V and 6 bases at J; junction bases unmatched: 18. This CDR3 has 18 residues. Germline lookup yields CDR1 SGHVS and CDR2 FQNEAQ. The CDR3 DNA reads as TGTGCCAGCAGCCGATACTCCGGGGCGGGAGGGCCAGGGGATACGCAGTATTTT. It encodes CASSRYSGAGGPGDTQYF.

The J gene is TRBJ2-2, the V gene TRBV3-1 (or the pseudogene TRBV3-2); maybe TRBD1 (6 bases). Trimming removed 1 base from V and 7 bases from J, with 13 bases in between. CDR1 and CDR2 (germline): LGHDT, YNNKEL (reference sequence). There are 15 residues in the CDR3. The CDR3: CASSQVDSAGGELFF. In DNA, the CDR3 is TGTGCCAGCAGCCAAGTGGACAGTGCCGGCGGGGAGCTGTTTTTT.

For the CDR3, the DNA is TGTGCCAGCAGTTACCACCTAAGCTCCTATAATTCACCCCTCCACTTT. Amino acid sequence: CASSYHLSSYNSPLHF. The V and J genes are TRBV6-6 and TRBJ1-6; no clear D. The CDR3 is made up of 16 amino acids. V was pared by 2 bases and J by 0 bases, with 8 bases between. Germline V gene data show CDR1 as MNHNY and CDR2 as SVGAGI (reference sequence).

This chain links TRBV2 with TRBJ2-1; D is possibly TRBD2 (6 bases). Trimming removed 3 bases at V and 2 bases at J, with 11 bases between. The CDR3 is 15 amino acids. Germline CDR1 is SNHLY and CDR2 is FYNNEI. CDR3: CASSEGGTAYNEQFF. CDR3 DNA sequence: TGTGCCAGCAGTGAGGGGGGTACGGCCTACAATGAGCAGTTCTTC. Using reference TRBV2 and TRBJ2-1 for the parts outside the CDR3, the full variable domain is EPEVTQTPSHQVTQMGQEVILRCVPISNHLYFYWYRQILGQKVEFLVSFYNNEISEKSEIFDDQFSVERPDGSNFTLKIRSTKLEDSAMYFCASSEGGTAYNEQFFGPGTRLTVL.

The rearrangement uses TRBV14 and TRBJ2-7; D is undetermined. This CDR3 is 16 amino acids long. Germline loops: CDR1 SGHDN, CDR2 FVKESK. V lost 3 bases and J lost 2, with 17 bases in between. The CDR3 nucleotides read TGTGCCAGCAGCCATCGACCATCCAGGAACGCCTACGAGCAGTACTTC. It specifies CASSHRPSRNAYEQYF.